This is a list of T cell receptor beta chains from one sample in a study of blood T cell repertoires in COVID-19. Libraries were prepared by immunoSEQ multiplex PCR; TCRdb keeps only in-frame clonotypes and omits some of them. The table includes about 250,000 clones, roughly 85% detected once. Sequenced sample: PBMCs or T cells enriched from blood (not recorded which). These receptors all come from a woman between 25 and 40 years old who had recovered from COVID-19. Both conserved end residues are part of each CDR3. Fields, in order: V gene, J gene, D gene, CDR3 DNA, CDR3 protein. The D gene is left open where the match is weak.

v_call: TRBV28; j_call: TRBJ2-1; d_call: -; cdr3_nt: TGTGCCAGCAGTTTCGAGGGCCGGTACAATGAGCAGTTCTTC; cdr3_aa: CASSFEGRYNEQFF
v_call: TRBV7-9; j_call: TRBJ1-2; d_call: TRBD1; cdr3_nt: TGTGCCAGCAGCTCCTCCGGGACAGGTCTATATGGCTACACCTTC; cdr3_aa: CASSSSGTGLYGYTF
v_call: TRBV9; j_call: TRBJ2-1; d_call: TRBD2; cdr3_nt: TGTGCCAGCAGCGAGGGAGGGGCTAGGGAGTTCTTC; cdr3_aa: CASSEGGAREFF
v_call: TRBV6-5; j_call: TRBJ1-2; d_call: TRBD1; cdr3_nt: TGTGCCAGCCGGACAGGGACTAACTATGGCTACACCTTC; cdr3_aa: CASRTGTNYGYTF
v_call: TRBV6-5; j_call: TRBJ1-2; d_call: -; cdr3_nt: TGTGCCAGCAACAGGGCGCCCAGGGCCTATGGCTACACCTTC; cdr3_aa: CASNRAPRAYGYTF
v_call: TRBV30; j_call: TRBJ1-4; d_call: TRBD1; cdr3_nt: TGTGCCTGGAGTGTGGGTAGGGGGCTTACGGGTTTTGAAAAACTGTTTTTT; cdr3_aa: CAWSVGRGLTGFEKLFF
v_call: TRBV3-1/TRBV3-2; j_call: TRBJ2-7; d_call: -; cdr3_nt: TGTGCCAGCAGCCCGTCCGGTTCCTACGAGCAGTACTTC; cdr3_aa: CASSPSGSYEQYF
v_call: TRBV10-3; j_call: TRBJ1-4; d_call: TRBD1; cdr3_nt: TGTGCCATCGGACAGGGGACTAATGAAAAACTGTTTTTT; cdr3_aa: CAIGQGTNEKLFF
v_call: TRBV2; j_call: TRBJ2-1; d_call: -; cdr3_nt: TGTGCCAGCAGTGAACTGACAGGAATCATTGGGAATGAGCAGTTCTTC; cdr3_aa: CASSELTGIIGNEQFF
v_call: TRBV19; j_call: TRBJ1-4; d_call: TRBD1; cdr3_nt: TGTGCCAGTGCAAGACCCGGGACAGGTGAAAAACTGTTTTTT; cdr3_aa: CASARPGTGEKLFF
v_call: TRBV6-5; j_call: TRBJ1-5; d_call: -; cdr3_nt: TGTGCCAGCAGTTACATCGGACAGTTTACCAATCAGCCCCAGCATTTT; cdr3_aa: CASSYIGQFTNQPQHF
v_call: TRBV7-2; j_call: TRBJ1-1; d_call: TRBD1; cdr3_nt: TGTGCCAGCAGCCTGGGACAGCGGAACACTGAAGCTTTCTTT; cdr3_aa: CASSLGQRNTEAFF